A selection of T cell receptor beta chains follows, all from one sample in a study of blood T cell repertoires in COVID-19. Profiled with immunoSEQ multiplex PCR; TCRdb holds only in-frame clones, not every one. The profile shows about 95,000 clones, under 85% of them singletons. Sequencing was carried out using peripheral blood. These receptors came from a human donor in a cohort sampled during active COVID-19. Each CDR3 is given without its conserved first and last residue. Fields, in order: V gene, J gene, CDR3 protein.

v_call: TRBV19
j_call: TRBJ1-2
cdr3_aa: ASNPRGNGYT

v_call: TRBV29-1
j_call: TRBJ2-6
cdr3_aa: SVAGSSGANVLT

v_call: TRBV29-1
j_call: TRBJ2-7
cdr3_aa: SVAGTTYEQY

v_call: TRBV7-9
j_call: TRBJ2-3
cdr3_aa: ASSQSGSRTDTQY

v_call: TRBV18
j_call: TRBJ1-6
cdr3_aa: ASSPANGNSPLH

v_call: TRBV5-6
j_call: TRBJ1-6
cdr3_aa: ASIKQGLGSPLH

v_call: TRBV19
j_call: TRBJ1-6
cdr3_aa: ASDRGRGYNSPLH

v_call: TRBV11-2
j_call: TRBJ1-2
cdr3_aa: ASSLVRSGAVGYT

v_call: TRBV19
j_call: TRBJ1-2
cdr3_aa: ASTVPGQGSIGYT

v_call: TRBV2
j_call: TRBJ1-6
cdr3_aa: ASRGRSSYNSPLH

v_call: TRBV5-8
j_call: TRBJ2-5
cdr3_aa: ASSAGLRQETQY

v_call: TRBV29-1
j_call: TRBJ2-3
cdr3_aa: SVESLAEMGTDTQY

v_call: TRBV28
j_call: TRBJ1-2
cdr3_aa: ASSFQGVSYGYT

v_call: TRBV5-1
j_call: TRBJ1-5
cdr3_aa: ASSLQGGNQPQH

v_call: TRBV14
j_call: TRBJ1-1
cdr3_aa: ASSQSGRGPEAF

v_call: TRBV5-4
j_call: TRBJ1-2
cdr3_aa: ASSLVGGYGYT

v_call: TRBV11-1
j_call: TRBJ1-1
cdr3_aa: ASSLKAAPTEAF

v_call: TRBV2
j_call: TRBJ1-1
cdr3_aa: ATKTGNTEAF

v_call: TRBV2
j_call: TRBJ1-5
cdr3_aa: ASSLQDYSNQPQH

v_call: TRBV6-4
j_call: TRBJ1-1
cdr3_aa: ASSDNSKRRNTEAF

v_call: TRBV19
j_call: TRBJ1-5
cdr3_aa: ASSVEGQGINQPQH

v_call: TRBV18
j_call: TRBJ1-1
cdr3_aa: ASSPTGQGDTEAF

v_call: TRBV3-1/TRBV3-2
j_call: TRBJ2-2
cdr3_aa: ASSQVAQLTGELF

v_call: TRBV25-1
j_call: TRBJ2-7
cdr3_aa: ASSGLWTGKYEQY

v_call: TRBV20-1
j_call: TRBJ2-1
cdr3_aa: SASRGDEQF

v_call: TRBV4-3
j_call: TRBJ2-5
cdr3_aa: ASSQESFQETQY

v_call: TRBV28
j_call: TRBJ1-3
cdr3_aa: ASSSRTVSGNTIY

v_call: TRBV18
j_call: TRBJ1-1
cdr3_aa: ASSRAGTGGFTEAF

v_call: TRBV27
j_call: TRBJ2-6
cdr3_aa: ASTLTGAQTGANVLT

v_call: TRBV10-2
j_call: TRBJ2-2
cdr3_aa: ASSDLRNTGELF

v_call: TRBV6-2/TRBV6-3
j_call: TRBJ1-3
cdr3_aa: ASSSRDSWGNTIY

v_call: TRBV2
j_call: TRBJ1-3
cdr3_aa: AKGQGAGNTIY

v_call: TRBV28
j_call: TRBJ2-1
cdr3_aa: ASSFGRGLLAGQRGSYNEQF

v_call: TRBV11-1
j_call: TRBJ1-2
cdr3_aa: ASSRPGQDYGYT

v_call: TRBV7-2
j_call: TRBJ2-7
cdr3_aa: ASSSYRGSYEQY

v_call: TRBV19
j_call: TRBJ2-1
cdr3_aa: ASSIWRGGRLNEQF

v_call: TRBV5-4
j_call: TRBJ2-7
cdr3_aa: ASSLGGGKQY

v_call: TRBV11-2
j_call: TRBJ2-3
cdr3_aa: ASSLPPDSSAATDTQY

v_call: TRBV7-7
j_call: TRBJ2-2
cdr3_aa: ASSLASGNTGELF

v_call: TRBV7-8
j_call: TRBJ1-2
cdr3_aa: ASSPEAGRRGYT

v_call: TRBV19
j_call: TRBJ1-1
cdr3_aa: ASSIDRATEAF

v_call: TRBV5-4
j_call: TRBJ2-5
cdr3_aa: ASSLATQETQY